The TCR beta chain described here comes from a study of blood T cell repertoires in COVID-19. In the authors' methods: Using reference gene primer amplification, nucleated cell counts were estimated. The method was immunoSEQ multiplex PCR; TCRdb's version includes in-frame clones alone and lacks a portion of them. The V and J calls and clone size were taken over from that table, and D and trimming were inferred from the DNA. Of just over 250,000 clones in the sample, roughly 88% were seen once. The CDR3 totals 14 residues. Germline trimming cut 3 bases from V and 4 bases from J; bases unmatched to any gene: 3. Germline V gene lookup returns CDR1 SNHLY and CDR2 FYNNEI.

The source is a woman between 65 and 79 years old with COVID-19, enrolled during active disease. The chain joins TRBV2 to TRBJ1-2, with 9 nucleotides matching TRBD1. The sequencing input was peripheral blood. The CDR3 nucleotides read TGTGCCAGCAGTGAGGACAGGGGAATCTATGGCTACACCTTC. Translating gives CASSEDRGIYGYTF.